This TCR beta chain was captured by sequencing in a study of cytomegalovirus exposure and HLA in healthy donors. Clones were sequenced by immunoSEQ multiplex PCR, and TCRdb holds only the in-frame ones, with some missing. Here the sample spans approximately 41,000 clones, approximately 92% being singletons. The clonotype was recovered from a young man in good health and CMV-seronegative. Sample: PBMCs.

CDR3 in amino acids: CAWRRLAGGFGETQYF. The CDR3 bases are TGTGCCTGGAGGAGGCTAGCGGGAGGCTTTGGGGAGACCCAGTACTTC. The rearrangement joins TRBV30 to TRBJ2-5; TRBD2 matches at 11 bases. The CDR3 is 16 residues long. Germline CDR1 is GTSNPN and CDR2 is SVGIG (reference sequence). V trimming: 3 bases; J trimming: 5 bases; junction bases outside the gene matches: 11. Filled out from reference TRBV30 and TRBJ2-5, the complete variable domain reads SQTIHQWPATLVQPVGSPLSLECTVEGTSNPNLYWYRQAAGRGLQLLFYSVGIGQISSEVPQNLSASRPQDRQFILSSKKLLLSDSGFYLCAWRRLAGGFGETQYFGPGTRLLVL.